Listed below are T cell receptor beta chains from one sample, sequenced in a study of T cells in Graves' hyperthyroidism and ophthalmopathy. MiXCR was run by TCRdb on the multiplex PCR reads, yielding one entry per CDR3 protein. The sample includes hundreds of thousands of distinct CDR3 sequences, approximately 20% of them seen just once. Sequencing input: blood. These receptors were collected from a man aged 35 to 55 with Graves' ophthalmopathy. CDR3s include the opening cysteine and the closing phenylalanine or tryptophan. Each record gives: D gene, clone size, V gene, J gene, CDR3 DNA, CDR3 protein. The D gene is left open where the match is weak. Some rows have no size entry. The others give once, few or many, or a class for an expanded clone.

d_gene: NA; abundance: NA; v_gene: TRBV12-3/TRBV12-4; j_gene: TRBJ2-1; CDR3nt: TGTGCCAGCAGCGACCAAGTAAACCCCTACAATGAGCAGTTCTTC; CDR3aa: CASSDQVNPYNEQFF
d_gene: NA; abundance: few; v_gene: TRBV24-1; j_gene: TRBJ1-5; CDR3nt: TGTGCCACCAGTCAGGGCTTCGCTCAGCCCCAGCATTTT; CDR3aa: CATSQGFAQPQHF
d_gene: TRBD1; abundance: few; v_gene: TRBV6-1; j_gene: TRBJ1-2; CDR3nt: TGTGCCTGCAATGACAGGGTGATTAACTATGGCTACACCTTC; CDR3aa: CACNDRVINYGYTF
d_gene: TRBD2; abundance: few; v_gene: TRBV19; j_gene: TRBJ2-5; CDR3nt: TGTGCCAGTAGTAAGCGGACTAGCGGGACCTCCGGGAAGACCCAGTACTTC; CDR3aa: CASSKRTSGTSGKTQYF
d_gene: TRBD2; abundance: NA; v_gene: TRBV7-3; j_gene: TRBJ2-1; CDR3nt: TGTGCCAGCAGCTTAGAGGGAGGGCCCCACAATGAGCAGTTCTTC; CDR3aa: CASSLEGGPHNEQFF
d_gene: TRBD2; abundance: NA; v_gene: TRBV5-1; j_gene: TRBJ2-2; CDR3nt: TGCGCCAGCAGGTGGACTAGCGGGGGGGCCACCGGGGAGCTGTTTTTT; CDR3aa: CASRWTSGGATGELFF
d_gene: TRBD1; abundance: many; v_gene: TRBV7-2; j_gene: TRBJ2-1; CDR3nt: TGTGCCAGCAGCAACCGGGACAGGGGGCGCGATGAGCAGTTCTTC; CDR3aa: CASSNRDRGRDEQFF
d_gene: TRBD2; abundance: NA; v_gene: TRBV19; j_gene: TRBJ2-3; CDR3nt: TGTGCCAGTAGTCTCGAATTTCCGGGACTAGCGGGAGCCCGAGATACGCAGTATTTT; CDR3aa: CASSLEFPGLAGARDTQYF
d_gene: NA; abundance: few; v_gene: TRBV4-1; j_gene: TRBJ1-1; CDR3nt: TGTGCCAGCAGCTTCTTCAGGGGTGCGAGATTGGACACTGAAGCTTTCTTT; CDR3aa: CASSFFRGARLDTEAFF
d_gene: NA; abundance: few; v_gene: TRBV7-9; j_gene: TRBJ2-7; CDR3nt: TGTGCCAGCAGCTTGCGGACCGACACCTACGAGCAGTACTTC; CDR3aa: CASSLRTDTYEQYF
d_gene: NA; abundance: NA; v_gene: TRBV25-1; j_gene: TRBJ2-7; CDR3nt: TGTGCCACCCGTCAGGCAGGGTGGAGGGACGAGCAGTACTTC; CDR3aa: CATRQAGWRDEQYF
d_gene: NA; abundance: many; v_gene: TRBV10-3; j_gene: TRBJ1-1; CDR3nt: TGTGCCATCAGACTAGACGGGGAATCGAACACTGAAGCTTTCTTT; CDR3aa: CAIRLDGESNTEAFF
d_gene: NA; abundance: many; v_gene: TRBV12-5; j_gene: TRBJ1-1; CDR3nt: TGTGCTAGTGGTTTGGGGGGGCTGACTGAAGCTTTCTTT; CDR3aa: CASGLGGLTEAFF
d_gene: TRBD1; abundance: few; v_gene: TRBV3-1; j_gene: TRBJ1-2; CDR3nt: TGTGCCAGCAGCCCTCAACGGACAGGGACCTATGGCTACACCTTC; CDR3aa: CASSPQRTGTYGYTF
d_gene: TRBD1; abundance: NA; v_gene: TRBV7-9; j_gene: TRBJ2-7; CDR3nt: TGTGCCAGCAGTTTATACAGGGGGGCGAACTACGAGCAGTACTTC; CDR3aa: CASSLYRGANYEQYF
d_gene: NA; abundance: many; v_gene: TRBV18; j_gene: TRBJ1-2; CDR3nt: TGTGCCAGCTCACCACGGGATTCCTATGGCTACACCTTC; CDR3aa: CASSPRDSYGYTF
d_gene: NA; abundance: many; v_gene: TRBV3-1; j_gene: TRBJ2-7; CDR3nt: TGTGCCAGCAGCCAGGCGGGACGGGCTTACGAGCAGTACTTC; CDR3aa: CASSQAGRAYEQYF
d_gene: NA; abundance: NA; v_gene: TRBV29-1; j_gene: TRBJ2-3; CDR3nt: TGCAGCGTTGAACAGACGGGAACTGACACAGATACGCAGTATTTT; CDR3aa: CSVEQTGTDTDTQYF
d_gene: TRBD1; abundance: NA; v_gene: TRBV6-5; j_gene: TRBJ1-4; CDR3nt: TGTGCCAGCAGTTACGAGGGACAGGGCCTTGAAAAACTGTTTTTT; CDR3aa: CASSYEGQGLEKLFF
d_gene: TRBD1; abundance: few; v_gene: TRBV20-1; j_gene: TRBJ1-3; CDR3nt: TGCAGTGCTACAGGTCCAGGGGGGGGAAACACCATATATTTT; CDR3aa: CSATGPGGGNTIYF
d_gene: NA; abundance: few; v_gene: TRBV28; j_gene: TRBJ1-2; CDR3nt: TGTGCCAGCAGTTCTCTCATCAGGGTGGGGGACTATGGCTACACCTTC; CDR3aa: CASSSLIRVGDYGYTF
d_gene: TRBD1; abundance: NA; v_gene: TRBV6-2/TRBV6-3; j_gene: TRBJ2-1; CDR3nt: TGTGCCAGCAGTTACGGGACAGGGGCCTACAATGAGCAGTTCTTC; CDR3aa: CASSYGTGAYNEQFF
d_gene: NA; abundance: NA; v_gene: TRBV6-9; j_gene: TRBJ1-6; CDR3nt: TGTGCCAGCAGATTCGACGGGGTTTTGGGTTCACCCCTCCACTTT; CDR3aa: CASRFDGVLGSPLHF